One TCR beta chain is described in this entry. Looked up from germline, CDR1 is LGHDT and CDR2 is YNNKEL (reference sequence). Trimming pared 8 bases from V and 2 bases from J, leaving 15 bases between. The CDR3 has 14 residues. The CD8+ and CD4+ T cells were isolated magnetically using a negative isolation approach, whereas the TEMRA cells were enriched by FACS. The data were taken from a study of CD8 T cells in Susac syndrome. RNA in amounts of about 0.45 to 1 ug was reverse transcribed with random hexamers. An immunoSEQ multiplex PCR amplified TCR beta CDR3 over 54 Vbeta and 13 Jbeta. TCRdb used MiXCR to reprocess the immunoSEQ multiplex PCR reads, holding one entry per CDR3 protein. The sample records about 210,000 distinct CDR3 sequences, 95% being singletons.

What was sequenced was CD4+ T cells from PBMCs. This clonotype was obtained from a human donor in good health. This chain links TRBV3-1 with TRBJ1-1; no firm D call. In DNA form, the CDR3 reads TGTGCCAGCTTCTCTCATGGCACTAACACTGAAGCTTTCTTT. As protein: CASFSHGTNTEAFF.